This T cell receptor beta chain was identified in a study of T-cell reconstitution after alpha-beta-depleted transplantation in children. For TCRbeta, the library was prepared with unique molecular identifiers. TCRdb reprocessed the PCR reads with MiXCR, giving one entry per CDR3 protein. The sample holds roughly 670,000 distinct CDR3 sequences; less than 15% are singletons and the top ten take 0.75% to 0.85%. V shed 4 bases and J 7 bases; nucleotides not matched to a gene: 12. This CDR3 is built from 15 residues. Germline V lookup: CDR1 MGHRA, CDR2 YSYEKL. The chain carries TRBV4-1 and TRBJ1-2; the match to TRBD1 covers 7 bases. The source material was PBMCs, sampled before TCRalphabeta/CD19-depleted stem cell transplant. This receptor was obtained from a girl aged 2 to 10 with congenital amegakaryocytic thrombocytopenia, due to receive a stem cell transplant. The CDR3 sequence: CASSLPTGVRRGYTF. CDR3 DNA: TGCGCCAGCAGCCTCCCCACAGGGGTAAGGCGTGGCTACACCTTC.